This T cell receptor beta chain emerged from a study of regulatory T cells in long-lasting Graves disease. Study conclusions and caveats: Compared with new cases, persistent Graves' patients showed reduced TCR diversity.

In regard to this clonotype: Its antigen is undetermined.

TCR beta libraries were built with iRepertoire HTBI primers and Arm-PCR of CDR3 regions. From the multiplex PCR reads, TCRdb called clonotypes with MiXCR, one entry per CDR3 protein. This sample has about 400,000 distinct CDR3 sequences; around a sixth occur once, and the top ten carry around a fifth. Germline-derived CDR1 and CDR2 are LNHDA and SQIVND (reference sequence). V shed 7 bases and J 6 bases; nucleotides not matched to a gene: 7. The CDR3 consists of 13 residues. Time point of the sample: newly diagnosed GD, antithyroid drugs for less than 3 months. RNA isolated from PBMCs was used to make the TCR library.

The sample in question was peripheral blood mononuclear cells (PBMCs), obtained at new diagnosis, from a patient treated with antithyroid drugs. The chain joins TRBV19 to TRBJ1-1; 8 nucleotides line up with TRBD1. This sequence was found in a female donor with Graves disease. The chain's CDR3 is CASTETGEPEAFF. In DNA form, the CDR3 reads TGTGCCAGTACCGAGACAGGGGAGCCTGAAGCTTTCTTT.